This T cell receptor beta chain is drawn from a study of blood T cell repertoires in COVID-19. The wider study: Sample material is recorded as cDNA or gDNA derived from T cells, B-cell-depleted T cells, or PBMCs.

Original data processing: It was from reference gene primer amplification that nucleated cell counts were estimated. Here immunoSEQ multiplex PCR was the method, and the copy in TCRdb shows in-frame clones only, minus some. That table supplies the V and J calls and clone size; D and trimming were determined from the DNA. Of under 120,000 clones listed, 65% to 75% are singletons. Germline lookup yields CDR1 MRHNA and CDR2 SNTAGT. V shed 8 bases and J shed 5 bases, with 4 bases lying between them. The CDR3 sequence is 11 residues long. This receptor was identified in a man older than 75 with acute or convalescent COVID-19. Sequenced: peripheral blood. This chain uses TRBV6-4 with TRBJ1-6; D remains unclear. CDR3 DNA sequence: TGTGCCAGCCCTGATAATTCACCCCTCCACTTT. Its protein product is CASPDNSPLHF.